Listed below are T cell receptor beta chains from one sample, sequenced in a study of patients and donors after allogeneic stem cell transplantation. TCRdb re-derived calls from the RT-PCR reads in MiXCR, one entry per CDR3 protein. The repertoire holds some 160,000 distinct CDR3 sequences, with 24% as singletons. What was sequenced was blood, either unsorted or a sorted T cell fraction (not recorded which). The source of these receptors is a human donor who was either an allogeneic HSCT recipient or a stem cell or donor lymphocyte infusion donor (not recorded which). It is not recorded whose cells these are; they may come from a transplant donor. Each CDR3 is given with its conserved first and last residue. The D gene is left open where the match is weak. Only some rows state a clone size, as once, few, many or a class for expanded clones.

v_gene	j_gene	abundance	len	d_gene	CDR3nt	CDR3aa
TRBV29-1	TRBJ1-1	-	12	-	TGCAGCGTTGGCGGAGGAAACACTGAAGCTTTCTTT	CSVGGGNTEAFF
TRBV27	TRBJ1-4	many	15	-	TGTGCCAGCAGGGCTCCGGGACGACTTAATGAAAAACTGTTTTTT	CASRAPGRLNEKLFF
TRBV7-9	TRBJ2-1	-	18	-	TGTGCCAGCAGGGTTTTCGTCGTTGGCGGGGCCTGGGGCAATGAGCAGTTCTTC	CASRVFVVGGAWGNEQFF
TRBV3-1	TRBJ2-3	-	15	TRBD1	TGTGCCAGCAGCCAACCCGACAGGGTTTCAGATACGCAGTATTTT	CASSQPDRVSDTQYF
TRBV27	TRBJ1-1	many	15	TRBD1	TGTGCCAGCAGTCCCCGTCAGGGGGTAAACACTGAAGCTTTCTTT	CASSPRQGVNTEAFF
TRBV24-1	TRBJ2-5	-	14	-	TGTGCCACCAGTGATTTTGCCGGGAAAGAGACCCAGTACTTC	CATSDFAGKETQYF
TRBV12-3/TRBV12-4	TRBJ2-4	few	14	-	TGTGCCAGCAGTCCTGGGCGTACCAAAAACATTCAGTACTTC	CASSPGRTKNIQYF
TRBV20-1	TRBJ1-5	-	12	TRBD1	TGCAGTGCAGGGACAGTCGATCAGCCCCAGCATTTT	CSAGTVDQPQHF
TRBV6-2/TRBV6-3	TRBJ2-7	-	14	TRBD1	TGTGCCAGCAGTCGGGACAGGAGCCAGTACGAGCAGTACTTC	CASSRDRSQYEQYF
TRBV7-9	TRBJ2-5	-	15	-	TGTGCCAGCAGCTCACCGCGGGGGCAACAAGAGACCCAGTACTTC	CASSSPRGQQETQYF
TRBV12-3/TRBV12-4	TRBJ1-3	-	13	-	TGTGCCAGCAGTATATTCTCTGGAAACACCATATATTTT	CASSIFSGNTIYF
TRBV27	TRBJ1-1	few	14	-	TGTGCCAGCAGTTCCCCCAGCGGGTACACTGAAGCTTTCTTT	CASSSPSGYTEAFF
TRBV11-2	TRBJ2-1	-	16	TRBD2	TGTGCCAGCAGGCGACTAGCGGGAGATAGGTACAATGAGCAGTTCTTC	CASRRLAGDRYNEQFF
TRBV29-1	TRBJ2-5	-	15	TRBD2	TGCAGCGTTGTAGATAGCGGGAGGAATAGGGAGACCCAGTACTTC	CSVVDSGRNRETQYF
TRBV12-3/TRBV12-4	TRBJ1-1	-	9	-	TGTGCCGGTAACACTGAAGCTTTCTTT	CAGNTEAFF